What follows describes a single TCR beta chain. This clone was seen only once. The antigen it recognizes is unknown. Base-call qualities are not available, and no considerably larger clone is one nucleotide away. Each collaborating institution followed its own protocols to collect whole blood in K2EDTA tubes. For TCRbeta analysis, collaborators shipped samples as frozen whole blood, isolated PBMCs, or DNA extracted from either of those sample types. Trimmed from V: 1 base; trimmed from J: 10 bases; junction bases lacking a gene match: 8. Looking up the germline V gene yields CDR1 SGHRS and CDR2 YFSETQ. The CDR3 holds 14 amino acids from the cysteine to the phenylalanine. The retained sequence is limited to the CDR3, 42 bases, with the frame set at the first base. These data come from a study of blood T cell repertoires in COVID-19 (dated by TCRdb to 2018 to 2020). In the study overall: Samples from collaborators originated in the United States, Italy and Spain and spanned both the acute and convalescent phases of COVID-19. Subjects who had been exposed to COVID-19, were actively infected with it, or had recovered from it provided the deeply sampled blood TCRbeta repertoires that made up the dataset. The prospective study material was composed of cDNA or gDNA derived from T cells, B-cell-depleted T cells, or PBMCs. HLA class I and class II types, where available, came from metadata supplied by the sample provider rather than from assay-based typing. Samples came from the ongoing ImmuneRACE study (first 160 participants) plus 1,254 subjects from 6 global collaborators. The repertoires were made available in a free public database intended to serve as a resource for research on the immune response to SARS-CoV-2. The sample metadata nearly always contained a de-identified subject ID, COVID-19 status, age in years and sex. The investigation overall reported the following: Clinical and demographic metadata were provided uncurated, with the amount varying by source and participant.

The immunoSEQ Assay, a bias-controlled multiplex PCR, was used to amplify TCRbeta CDR3 regions from genomic DNA. The authors processed their data as follows. Within the assay, amplification of reference gene primers was used to estimate how many nucleated cells each sample contained. Sequence reads were collapsed and filtered to measure the absolute abundance of every unique TCRbeta CDR3 rearrangement. Productive Simpson clonality was computed per sample as the square root of Simpson's diversity index over productive rearrangements. Imported from immuneACCESS, the table was reduced by TCRdb to in-frame sequences with V and J called. These copies leave out some clones; in studies compared against another copy, an unresolved V gene accounts for under half, and the cause of the remainder is not known. The V and J calls and the clone size are those of that table, but D and trimming were determined from the DNA. The sample includes over 200,000 clones, with over 70% observed a single time. The ten top clones hold 27% of the sample.

Recombination connected TRBV5-1 to TRBJ2-1; 7 middle bases align to TRBD1. The receptor comes from a man in his forties or fifties with acute or convalescent COVID-19. The sequenced sample consisted of peripheral blood. The nucleotide sequence reads as follows: TGCGCCAGCAGCTTGCCGGGGACAGACTTAGAGCAGTTCTTC. It specifies CASSLPGTDLEQFF.